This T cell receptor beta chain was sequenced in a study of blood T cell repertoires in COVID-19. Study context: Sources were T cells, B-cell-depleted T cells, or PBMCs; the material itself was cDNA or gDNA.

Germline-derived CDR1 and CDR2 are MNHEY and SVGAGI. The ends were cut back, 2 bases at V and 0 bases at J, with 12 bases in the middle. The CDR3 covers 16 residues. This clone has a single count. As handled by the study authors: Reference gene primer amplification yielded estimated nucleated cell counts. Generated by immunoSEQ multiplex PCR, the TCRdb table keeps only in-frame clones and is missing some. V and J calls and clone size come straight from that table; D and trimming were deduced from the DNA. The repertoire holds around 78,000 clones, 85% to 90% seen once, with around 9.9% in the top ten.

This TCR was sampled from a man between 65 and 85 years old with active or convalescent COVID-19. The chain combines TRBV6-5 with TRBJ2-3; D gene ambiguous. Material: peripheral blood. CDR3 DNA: TGTGCCAGCAGTTACGCAGTAGGCAGGAGCACAGATACGCAGTATTTT. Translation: CASSYAVGRSTDTQYF.